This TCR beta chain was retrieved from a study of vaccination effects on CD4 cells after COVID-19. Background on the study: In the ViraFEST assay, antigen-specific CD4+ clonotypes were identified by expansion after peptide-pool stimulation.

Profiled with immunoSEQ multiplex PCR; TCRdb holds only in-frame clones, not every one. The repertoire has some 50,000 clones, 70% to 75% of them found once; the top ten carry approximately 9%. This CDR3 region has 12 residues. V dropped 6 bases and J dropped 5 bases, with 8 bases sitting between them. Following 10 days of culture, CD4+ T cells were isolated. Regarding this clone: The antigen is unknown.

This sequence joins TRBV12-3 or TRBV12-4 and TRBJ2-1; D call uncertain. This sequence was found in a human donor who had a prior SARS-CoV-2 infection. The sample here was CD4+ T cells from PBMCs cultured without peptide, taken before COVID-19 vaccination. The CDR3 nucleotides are TGTGCCAGCAGCCGGACGAACAATGAGCAGTTCTTC. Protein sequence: CASSRTNNEQFF.